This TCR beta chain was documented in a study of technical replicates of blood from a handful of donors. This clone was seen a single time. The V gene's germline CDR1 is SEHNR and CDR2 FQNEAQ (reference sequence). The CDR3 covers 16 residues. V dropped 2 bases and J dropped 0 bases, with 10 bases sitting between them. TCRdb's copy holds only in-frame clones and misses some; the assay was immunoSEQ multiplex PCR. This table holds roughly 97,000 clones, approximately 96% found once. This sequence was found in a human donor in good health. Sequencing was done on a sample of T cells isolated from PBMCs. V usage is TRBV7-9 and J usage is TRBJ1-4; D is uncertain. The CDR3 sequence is CASSLLADSTNEKLFF. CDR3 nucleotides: TGTGCCAGCAGCTTACTAGCAGACTCAACTAATGAAAAACTGTTTTTT. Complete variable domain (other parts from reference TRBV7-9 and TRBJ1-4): DTGVSQNPRHKITKRGQNVTFRCDPISEHNRLYWYRQTLGQGPEFLTYFQNEAQLEKSRLLSDRFSAERPKGSFSTLEIQRTEQGDSAMYLCASSLLADSTNEKLFFGSGTQLSVL.